These T cell receptor beta chains were read from a single sample in a study of PD-L1 blockade in urothelial cancer. Generated by immunoSEQ multiplex PCR, the TCRdb table keeps only in-frame clones and is missing some. The table includes under 55,000 clones, around 80% detected once. The sequencing used PBMCs, collected around atezolizumab (anti-PD-L1) treatment. These receptors were collected from a man aged 60 to 69 with urothelial cancer. Both conserved end residues are part of each CDR3. D genes are given only for firm matches.

>TRBV28|.|TRBJ1-6
CASSLEAANSPLHF
>TRBV7-9|TRBD2|TRBJ2-7
CASSLRTSGGTYEQYF
>TRBV2|.|TRBJ2-7
CASLGGYEQYF
>TRBV27|.|TRBJ2-3
CASSSSGGGTDTQYF
>TRBV19|TRBD1|TRBJ1-1
CASSRQGKEAFF
>TRBV5-1|.|TRBJ2-7
CASSLDKGAYEQYF
>TRBV28|TRBD2|TRBJ2-7
CASSRTIAGAPYEQYF
>TRBV10-2|TRBD1|TRBJ2-7
CASGLGQGQYF
>TRBV7-8|.|TRBJ2-3
CASSLASGAASTDTQYF
>TRBV7-2|.|TRBJ1-1
CASRRQDYTEAFF
>TRBV11-2|TRBD2|TRBJ2-3
CASSLGLGGDTQYF
>TRBV7-8|.|TRBJ1-2
CASSLDRAAYGYTF
>TRBV5-1|TRBD1|TRBJ2-1
CASSFTGANEQFF
>TRBV28|TRBD1|TRBJ2-2
CASSRLRDRANTGELFF
>TRBV11-2|.|TRBJ2-3
CASSFSAPGGTDTQYF